This TCR beta chain was identified during a study of OX40 agonist ivuxolimab in advanced cancers. Study summary: Every 2 weeks, patients received ivuxolimab intravenously, dosed at 0.01 to 10 mg/kg. It was permissible to have had prior anti-PD-1, anti-PD-L1 or anti-CTLA-4 therapy, and more than 30% had some.

Autoimmune disease history or systemic immunosuppression barred patients. Study results and caveats: Among the least clonally expanded were partial responders at 0.1-3.0 mg/kg.

Looked up from germline, CDR1 is MNHEY and CDR2 is SMNVEV (reference sequence). The V and J ends lost 5 bases and 4 bases respectively, with 11 bases between them. The CDR3 sequence is 13 residues long. The table came from immunoSEQ multiplex PCR; TCRdb's copy has only in-frame clones and leaves some out. The repertoire holds approximately 47,000 clones, with roughly 86% as singletons. This clone was detected a few times. Its matching antigen is unknown. V is TRBV27 and J is TRBJ1-2, with TRBD1 as a possible D gene (5 bases). The material was CD4+ or CD8+ T cells sorted from blood, obtained in a trial of the OX40 agonist ivuxolimab. This receptor was identified in an adult with an advanced solid tumor such as melanoma, head and neck, liver or kidney cancer. The CDR3 region is CASSPGPPYGYTF. The CDR3 coding sequence is TGTGCCAGCAGTCCGGGACCTCCCTATGGCTACACCTTC.